This T cell receptor beta chain was sequenced during a study of OX40 agonist ivuxolimab in advanced cancers. As for the study in general: Three individuals attained partial responses, comprising one hepatocellular carcinoma case and two cutaneous melanoma cases. General study points: CD4+ T cells averaged fewer expanded clones than CD8+ T cells. There was clonal expansion of CD4+ and CD8+ blood T cells by week 6 at 0.1 to 3.0 mg/kg.

Germline CDR1 and CDR2: SGHVS and FNYEAQ. V was clipped by 5 bases and J by 5 bases; unmatched bases: 5. The CDR3 is 14 residues long. Sequencing was performed with immunoSEQ multiplex PCR; in TCRdb, only in-frame clones are kept and a portion is missing. This sample carries 65,000 to 80,000 clones, 70% to 90% of them seen once, and the ten largest clones take 8.2%. This clone has more than one count but fewer than ten. No antigen is known for it. Individuals having autoimmune disease history or systemic immunosuppression were not enrolled. The receptor comes from an adult with an advanced solid tumor such as melanoma, head and neck, liver or kidney cancer. The V gene is TRBV7-6, the J gene TRBJ2-7; 11 bases are shared with TRBD1. The source material was CD4+ or CD8+ T cells sorted from blood, sampled in a trial of the OX40 agonist ivuxolimab. CDR3 protein: CASSPGTGGDEQYF. CDR3 nucleotides: TGTGCCAGCAGCCCAGGGACAGGGGGAGACGAGCAGTACTTC. The full variable domain, its missing parts supplied by reference TRBV7-6 and TRBJ2-7, is GAGVSQSPRYKVTKRGQDVALRCDPISGHVSLYWYRQALGQGPEFLTYFNYEAQQDKSGLPNDRFSAERPEGSISTLTIQRTEQRDSAMYRCASSPGTGGDEQYFGPGTRLTVT.